These T cell receptor beta chains were read from a single sample in a study of T cells after yellow fever vaccination. TCRdb reprocessed the 5' RACE reads via MiXCR and lists one record per CDR3 protein. The table includes about 580,000 distinct CDR3 sequences, about a sixth detected once. Material: PBMCs, obtained 5 days after the first yellow fever vaccination. The receptors here all came from a man aged 18 to 35 who received the YFV17D yellow fever vaccine. CDR3s include the opening cysteine and the closing phenylalanine or tryptophan. Fields, in order: J gene, V gene, clone size, D gene, CDR3 DNA, CDR3 protein. D genes are given only for firm matches. The size field is filled for only some rows; it gives once, few, many or a size class.

J: TRBJ2-3; V: TRBV20-1; size: few; D: TRBD1; DNA: TGCAGTGCTAAACAGGGGTTCGGCACAGATACGCAGTATTTT; CDR3: CSAKQGFGTDTQYF
J: TRBJ2-7; V: TRBV6-1; size: -; D: -; DNA: TGTGCCACCCAGCATAACTTATTGGGTTACGAGCAGTACTTC; CDR3: CATQHNLLGYEQYF
J: TRBJ2-3; V: TRBV7-3; size: few; D: TRBD2; DNA: TGTGCCAGCAGCCCCCTAGGACTAGCGGGGAGCACAGATACGCAGTATTTT; CDR3: CASSPLGLAGSTDTQYF
J: TRBJ2-5; V: TRBV4-2; size: -; D: -; DNA: TGTGCCAGCAGCCAAGATCCGGTCAAAGAGACCCAGTACTTC; CDR3: CASSQDPVKETQYF
J: TRBJ1-6; V: TRBV12-3/TRBV12-4; size: few; D: -; DNA: TGTGCCAGCAGCCCAGGCTGGGGAGGTTCACCCCTCCACTTT; CDR3: CASSPGWGGSPLHF
J: TRBJ1-1; V: TRBV19; size: -; D: TRBD1; DNA: TGTGCCAGTAGTGCGCAATTACAGGGGACGGACACTGAAGCTTTCTTT; CDR3: CASSAQLQGTDTEAFF
J: TRBJ1-2; V: TRBV9; size: -; D: -; DNA: TGTGCCAGCAGCGTAGTCAGAGACACAGGGCCAAACTATGGCTACACCTTC; CDR3: CASSVVRDTGPNYGYTF
J: TRBJ2-1; V: TRBV12-3/TRBV12-4; size: -; D: TRBD2; DNA: TGTACCCGCAGGTCTTCCAGCGGGGGGGCCAGTATATACAATGAGCAGTTCTTC; CDR3: CTRRSSSGGASIYNEQFF
J: TRBJ2-7; V: TRBV20-1; size: -; D: -; DNA: TGCAGTGTAGGGGACAACTCCTACGAGCAGTACTTC; CDR3: CSVGDNSYEQYF
J: TRBJ2-5; V: TRBV3-1; size: once; D: -; DNA: TGTGCCAGCAGCAAAGGACTGGTAGAGACCCAGTACTTC; CDR3: CASSKGLVETQYF
J: TRBJ2-7; V: TRBV7-2; size: few; D: TRBD2; DNA: TGTGCCAGCAGCTTAGCACCGGGACTAGTTAGCGAGCAGTACTTC; CDR3: CASSLAPGLVSEQYF
J: TRBJ1-1; V: TRBV2; size: few; D: -; DNA: TGTGCCAGCAGGGGGTCCGCTGAAGCTTTCTTT; CDR3: CASRGSAEAFF
J: TRBJ1-1; V: TRBV6-2/TRBV6-3; size: -; D: TRBD1; DNA: TGTGCCAGCAGTTACTCCCTCTTTGTGACAGGGAAGCCGAACACTGAAGCTTTCTTT; CDR3: CASSYSLFVTGKPNTEAFF
J: TRBJ2-3; V: TRBV24-1; size: -; D: TRBD1; DNA: TGTGCCACCAGTGATTTACTGGCAGGGGGAGATACGCAGTATTTT; CDR3: CATSDLLAGGDTQYF
J: TRBJ1-5; V: TRBV7-9; size: few; D: -; DNA: TGTGCCAGCAATGATGGCAATCAGCCCCAGCATTTT; CDR3: CASNDGNQPQHF
J: TRBJ2-5; V: TRBV5-8; size: -; D: TRBD1; DNA: TGTGCCAGCAGCTCGGTCGACAGGGGTCAGACCCAGTACTTC; CDR3: CASSSVDRGQTQYF
J: TRBJ2-3; V: TRBV4-2; size: few; D: TRBD2; DNA: TGTGCCAGCAGCCAGGGTGTCGCGGGGGTTAAAGATACGCAGTATTTT; CDR3: CASSQGVAGVKDTQYF
J: TRBJ1-1; V: TRBV19; size: -; D: -; DNA: TGTGCCAGTAGTATATCGGCAGGCACCCCTGAAGCTTTCTTT; CDR3: CASSISAGTPEAFF